The present T cell receptor (beta chain) was sequenced within a study of blood T cell repertoires in COVID-19. About the study: PBMCs, B-cell-depleted T cells, or T cells were the source of the cDNA or gDNA that made up the material.

This CDR3 is built from 14 residues. V was pared by 3 bases and J by 2 bases, with 4 bases of the junction left unmatched. Germline V gene sequence: CDR1 SQVTM, CDR2 ANQGSEA. Only one count was recorded for this clone. TCRdb's table, derived via immunoSEQ multiplex PCR, lists solely in-frame clones and lacks some. The sample yields about 130,000 clones, 80% seen once. The sequenced sample consisted of peripheral blood. The chain links TRBV29-1 to TRBJ2-5, with 9 bases that match TRBD1. This TCR was sampled from a man in his 70s with acute or convalescent COVID-19. The DNA for the CDR3 is TGCAGCGTTGATCACAGGGGGCGTCAAGAGACCCAGTACTTC. Protein product: CSVDHRGRQETQYF.